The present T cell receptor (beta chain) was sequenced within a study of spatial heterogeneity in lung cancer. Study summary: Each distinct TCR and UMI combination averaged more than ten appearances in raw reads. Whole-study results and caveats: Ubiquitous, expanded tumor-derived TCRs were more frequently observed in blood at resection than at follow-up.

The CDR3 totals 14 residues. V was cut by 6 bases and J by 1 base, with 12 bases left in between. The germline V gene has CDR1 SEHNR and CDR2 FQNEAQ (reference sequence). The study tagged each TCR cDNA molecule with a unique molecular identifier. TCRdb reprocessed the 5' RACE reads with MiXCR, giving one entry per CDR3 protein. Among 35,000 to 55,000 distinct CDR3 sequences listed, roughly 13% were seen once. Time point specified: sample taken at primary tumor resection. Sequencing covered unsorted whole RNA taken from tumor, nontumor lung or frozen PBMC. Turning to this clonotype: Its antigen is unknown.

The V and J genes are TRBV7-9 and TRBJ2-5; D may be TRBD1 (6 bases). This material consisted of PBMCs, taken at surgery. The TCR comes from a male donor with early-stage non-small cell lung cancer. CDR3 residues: CASSFQGIQETQYF. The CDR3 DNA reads TGTGCCAGCAGTTTCCAGGGGATCCAAGAGACCCAGTACTTC.